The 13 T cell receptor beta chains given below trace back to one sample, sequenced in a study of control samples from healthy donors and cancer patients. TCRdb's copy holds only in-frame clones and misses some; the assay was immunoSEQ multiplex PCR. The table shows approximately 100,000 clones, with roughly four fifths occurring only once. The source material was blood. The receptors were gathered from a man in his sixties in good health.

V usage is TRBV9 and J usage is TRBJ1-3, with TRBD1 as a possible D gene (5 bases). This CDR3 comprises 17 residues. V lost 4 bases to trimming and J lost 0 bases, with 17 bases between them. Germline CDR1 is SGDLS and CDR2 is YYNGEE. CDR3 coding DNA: TGTGCCAGCAGCCAGGCGGTCAGGGTTAACTCTGGAAACACCATATATTTT. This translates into CASSQAVRVNSGNTIYF. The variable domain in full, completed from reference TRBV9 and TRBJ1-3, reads DSGVTQTPKHLITATGQRVTLRCSPRSGDLSVYWYQQSLDQGLQFLIQYYNGEERAKGNILERFSAQQFPDLHSELNLSSLELGDSALYFCASSQAVRVNSGNTIYFGEGSWLTVV.

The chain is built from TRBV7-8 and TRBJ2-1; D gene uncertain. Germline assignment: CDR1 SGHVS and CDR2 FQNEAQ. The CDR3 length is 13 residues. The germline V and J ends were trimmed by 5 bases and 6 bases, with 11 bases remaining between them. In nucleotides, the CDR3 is TGTGCCAGCAGCCCGATATTGGGCAATGAGCAGTTCTTC. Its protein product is CASSPILGNEQFF.

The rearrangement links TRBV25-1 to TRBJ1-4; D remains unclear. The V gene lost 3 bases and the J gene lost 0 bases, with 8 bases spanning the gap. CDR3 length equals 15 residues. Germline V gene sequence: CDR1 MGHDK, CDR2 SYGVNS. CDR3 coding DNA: TGTGCCAGCAGTGAGACACTAACAACTAATGAAAAACTGTTTTTT. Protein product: CASSETLTTNEKLFF.

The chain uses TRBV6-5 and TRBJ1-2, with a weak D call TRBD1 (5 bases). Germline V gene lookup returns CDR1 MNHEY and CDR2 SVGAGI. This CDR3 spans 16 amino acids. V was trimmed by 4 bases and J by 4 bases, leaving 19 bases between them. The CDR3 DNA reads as TGTGCCAGCAGTTCTTTGACAGCCGCTCTTACCTATGGCTACACCTTC. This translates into CASSSLTAALTYGYTF.

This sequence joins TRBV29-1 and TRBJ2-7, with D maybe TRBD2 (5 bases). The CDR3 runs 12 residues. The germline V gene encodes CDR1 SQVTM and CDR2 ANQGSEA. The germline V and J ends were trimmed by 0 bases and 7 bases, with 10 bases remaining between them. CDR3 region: CSVEDLPGEQYF. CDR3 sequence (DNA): TGCAGCGTTGAAGACCTTCCGGGGGAGCAGTACTTC.

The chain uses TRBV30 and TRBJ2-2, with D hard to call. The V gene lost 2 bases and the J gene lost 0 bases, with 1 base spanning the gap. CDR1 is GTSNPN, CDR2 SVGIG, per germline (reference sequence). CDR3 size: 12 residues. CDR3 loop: CAWSSNTGELFF. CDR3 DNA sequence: TGTGCCTGGAGTTCGAACACCGGGGAGCTGTTTTTT.

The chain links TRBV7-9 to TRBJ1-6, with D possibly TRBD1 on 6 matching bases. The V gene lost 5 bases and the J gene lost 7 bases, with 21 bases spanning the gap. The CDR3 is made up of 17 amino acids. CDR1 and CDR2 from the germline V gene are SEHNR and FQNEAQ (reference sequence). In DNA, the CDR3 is TGTGCCAGCAGCCCATTCACAGGGATTGTGGAGAATTCACCCCTCCACTTT. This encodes CASSPFTGIVENSPLHF.

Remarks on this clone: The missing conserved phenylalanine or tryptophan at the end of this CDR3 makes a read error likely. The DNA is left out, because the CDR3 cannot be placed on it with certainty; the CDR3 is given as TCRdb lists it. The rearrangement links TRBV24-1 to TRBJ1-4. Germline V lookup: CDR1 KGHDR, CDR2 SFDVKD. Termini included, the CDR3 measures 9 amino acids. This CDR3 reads CATSDLPPT.

CDR3 sequence (DNA): TGTGCCATCAGTGAGTCGGGAGTGGAGGCGGAGACCCAGTACTTC. The encoded protein is CAISESGVEAETQYF. V is TRBV10-3 and J is TRBJ2-5; weak D call: TRBD2 (5 bases). Germline lookup yields CDR1 ENHRY and CDR2 SYGVKD. This CDR3 is 15 amino acids long. Trimming pared 0 bases from V and 5 bases from J, leaving 13 bases between.

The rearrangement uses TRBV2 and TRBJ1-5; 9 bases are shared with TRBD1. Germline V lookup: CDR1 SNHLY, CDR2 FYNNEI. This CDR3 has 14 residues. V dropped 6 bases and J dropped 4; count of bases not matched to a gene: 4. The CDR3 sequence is CASSLDRGNQPQHF. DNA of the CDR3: TGTGCCAGCAGCCTGGACAGGGGAAATCAGCCCCAGCATTTT.

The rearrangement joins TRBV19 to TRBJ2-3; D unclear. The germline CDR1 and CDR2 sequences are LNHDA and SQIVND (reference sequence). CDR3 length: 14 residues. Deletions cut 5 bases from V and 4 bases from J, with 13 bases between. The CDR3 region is CASSSPESPDTQYF. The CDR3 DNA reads TGTGCCAGTAGTTCCCCCGAATCTCCAGATACGCAGTATTTT.

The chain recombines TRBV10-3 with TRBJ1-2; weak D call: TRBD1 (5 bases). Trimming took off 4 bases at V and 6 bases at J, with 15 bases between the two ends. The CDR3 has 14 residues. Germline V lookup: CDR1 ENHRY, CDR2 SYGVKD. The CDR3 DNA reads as TGTGCCATCAGTGGGGGTTCCAGGGATCATGGCTACACCTTC. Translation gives CAISGGSRDHGYTF.

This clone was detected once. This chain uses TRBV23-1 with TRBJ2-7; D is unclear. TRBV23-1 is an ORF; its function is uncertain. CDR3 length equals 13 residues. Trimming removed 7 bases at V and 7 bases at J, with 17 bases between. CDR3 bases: TGCGCCAGCACCTTCTCGTGGGGTTCTGAGCAGTACTTC. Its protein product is CASTFSWGSEQYF.